This T cell receptor (beta chain) was captured in a study of blood T cell repertoires in COVID-19. Overall study: Some COVID-19 samples were acute and others convalescent; all came from the United States, Italy and Spain. T cells, B-cell-depleted T cells, or PBMCs supplied cDNA or gDNA.

The V end was cut by 2 bases, the J end by 1 base, with 8 bases between. Germline V gene lookup returns CDR1 SGHAT and CDR2 FQNNGV. The CDR3 consists of 15 residues. In the authors' methods: Reference gene primers were amplified, and this amplification served to estimate nucleated cell counts. Clones were sequenced by immunoSEQ multiplex PCR, and TCRdb holds only the in-frame ones, with some missing. The D gene and trimming were derived from the DNA, and the V and J assignments and clone size from that table. Here the sample spans 200,000 or so clones, roughly 90% being singletons. The chain is built from TRBV11-2 and TRBJ2-2; TRBD2 is a possible D gene (5 bases). The receptor was isolated from a woman aged 45 to 65 with acute or convalescent COVID-19. The sample taken for sequencing was peripheral blood. The CDR3 spells CASSLMSGNTGELFF. CDR3 DNA sequence: TGTGCCAGCAGCTTAATGAGCGGGAACACCGGGGAGCTGTTTTTT.